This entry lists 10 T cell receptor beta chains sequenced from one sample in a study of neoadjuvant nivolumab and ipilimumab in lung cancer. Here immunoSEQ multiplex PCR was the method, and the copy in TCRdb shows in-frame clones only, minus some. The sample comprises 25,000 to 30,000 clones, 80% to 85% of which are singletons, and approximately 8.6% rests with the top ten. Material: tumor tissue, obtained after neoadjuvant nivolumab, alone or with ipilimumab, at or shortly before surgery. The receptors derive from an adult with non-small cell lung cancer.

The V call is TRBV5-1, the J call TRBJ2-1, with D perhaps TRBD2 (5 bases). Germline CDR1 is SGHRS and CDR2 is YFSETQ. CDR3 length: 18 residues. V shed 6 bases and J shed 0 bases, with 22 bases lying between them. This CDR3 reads CASIPRPFPTSSYNEQFF. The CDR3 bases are TGCGCCAGCATCCCGAGACCTTTTCCTACTAGCTCCTACAATGAGCAGTTCTTC.

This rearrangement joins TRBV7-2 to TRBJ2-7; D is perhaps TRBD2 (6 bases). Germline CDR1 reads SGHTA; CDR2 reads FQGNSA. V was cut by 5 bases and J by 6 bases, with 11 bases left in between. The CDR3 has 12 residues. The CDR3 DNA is TGTGCCAGCAGCACACTAGCTTCCGAGCAGTACTTC. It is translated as CASSTLASEQYF.

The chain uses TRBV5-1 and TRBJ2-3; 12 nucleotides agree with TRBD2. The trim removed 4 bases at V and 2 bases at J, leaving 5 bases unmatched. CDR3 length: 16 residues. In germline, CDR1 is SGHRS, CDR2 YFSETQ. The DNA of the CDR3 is TGCGCCAGCAGCCCCAGACTAGCGGGGGACACAGATACGCAGTATTTT. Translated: CASSPRLAGDTDTQYF.

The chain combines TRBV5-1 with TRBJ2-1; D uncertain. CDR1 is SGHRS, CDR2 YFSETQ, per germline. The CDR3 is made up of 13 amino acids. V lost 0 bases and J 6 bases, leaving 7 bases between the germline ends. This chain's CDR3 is CASSLGLRNEQFF. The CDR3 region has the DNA TGCGCCAGCAGCTTGGGACTTCGCAATGAGCAGTTCTTC.

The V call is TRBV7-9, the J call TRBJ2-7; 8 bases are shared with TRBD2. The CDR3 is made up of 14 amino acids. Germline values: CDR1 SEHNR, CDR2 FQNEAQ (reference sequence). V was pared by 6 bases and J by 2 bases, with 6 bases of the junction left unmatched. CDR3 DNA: TGTGCCAGCAGTGTAGCGGGACCCACCTACGAGCAGTACTTC. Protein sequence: CASSVAGPTYEQYF.

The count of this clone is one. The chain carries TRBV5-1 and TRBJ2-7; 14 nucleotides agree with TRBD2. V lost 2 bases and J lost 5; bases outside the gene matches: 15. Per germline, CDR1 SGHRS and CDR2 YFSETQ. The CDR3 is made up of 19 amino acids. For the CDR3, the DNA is TGCGCCAGCAGCTTTGGATCAACCGGGACTAGCGGGAGTATCCACGAGCAGTACTTC. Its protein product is CASSFGSTGTSGSIHEQYF.

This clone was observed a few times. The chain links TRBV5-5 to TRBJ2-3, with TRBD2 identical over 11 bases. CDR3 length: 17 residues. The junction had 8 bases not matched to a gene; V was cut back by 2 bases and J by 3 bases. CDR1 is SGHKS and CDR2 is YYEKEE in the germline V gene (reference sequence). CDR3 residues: CASSFETSGIRTDTQYF. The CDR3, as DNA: TGTGCCAGCAGCTTTGAGACTAGCGGGATAAGGACAGATACGCAGTATTTT.

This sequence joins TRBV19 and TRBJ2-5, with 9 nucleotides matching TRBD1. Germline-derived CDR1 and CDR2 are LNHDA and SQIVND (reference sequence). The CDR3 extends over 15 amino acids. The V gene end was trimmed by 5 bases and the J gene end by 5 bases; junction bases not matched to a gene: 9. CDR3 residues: CASSVAGTGRETQYF. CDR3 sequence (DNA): TGTGCCAGTAGTGTCGCCGGGACAGGGAGGGAGACCCAGTACTTC.

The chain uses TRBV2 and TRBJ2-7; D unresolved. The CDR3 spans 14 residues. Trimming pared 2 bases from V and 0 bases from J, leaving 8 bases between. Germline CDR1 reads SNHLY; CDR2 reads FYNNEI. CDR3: CASSERAVSYEQYF. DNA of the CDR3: TGTGCCAGCAGTGAAAGGGCAGTCTCCTACGAGCAGTACTTC.

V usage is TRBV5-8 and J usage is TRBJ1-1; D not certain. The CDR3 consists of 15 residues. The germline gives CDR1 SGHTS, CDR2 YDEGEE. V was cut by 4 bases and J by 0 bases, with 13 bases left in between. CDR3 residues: CASSHFPGMNTEAFF. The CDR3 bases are TGTGCCAGCAGCCACTTTCCGGGGATGAACACTGAAGCTTTCTTT. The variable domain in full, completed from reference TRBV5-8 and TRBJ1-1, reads EAGVTQSPTHLIKTRGQQATLRCSPISGHTSVYWYQQALGLGLQFLLWYDEGEERNRGNFPPRFSGRQFPNYSSELNVNALELEDSALYLCASSHFPGMNTEAFFGQGTRLTVV.